A selection of T cell receptor beta chains follows, all from one sample in a study of blood T cell repertoires in COVID-19. The repertoire was sequenced with immunoSEQ multiplex PCR; TCRdb's copy has only in-frame clones and lacks some. The profile covers 190,000 or so clones, with 70% to 90% appearing a single time and 2.7% taken by the ten largest. Material for sequencing was peripheral blood. Receptors originate from a man in his forties with active or convalescent COVID-19. Each CDR3 is given with its conserved first and last residue. D genes are given only for firm matches. Clone size appears in some rows only: once, few, many, or a class for an expanded clone.

>-|TRBJ2-4|TRBD2|TRBV28
CASSLQGGGKNIQYF
TGTGCCAGCAGTTTACAGGGCGGGGGGAAAAACATTCAGTACTTC
>-|TRBJ2-3|TRBD1|TRBV6-5
CASTQRQGRTDTQYF
TGTGCCAGCACCCAAAGACAGGGACGTACGGATACGCAGTATTTT
>-|TRBJ2-3|TRBD1|TRBV28
CASSPGQGADTQYF
TGTGCCAGCAGTCCAGGACAGGGGGCAGATACGCAGTATTTT
>-|TRBJ2-2|-|TRBV9
CASSVGENTGELFF
TGTGCCAGCAGCGTAGGCGAGAACACCGGGGAGCTGTTTTTT
>-|TRBJ2-5|TRBD1|TRBV7-9
CASSSLGGQGRETQYF
TGTGCCAGCAGCAGCTTAGGGGGACAGGGGAGGGAGACCCAGTACTTC
>-|TRBJ1-1|-|TRBV10-3
CAISDVGRVNTEAFF
TGTGCCATCAGTGATGTCGGCAGGGTGAACACTGAAGCTTTCTTT
>-|TRBJ1-1|-|TRBV28
CASSLDSEAFF
TGTGCCAGCAGTTTAGACAGCGAAGCTTTCTTT
>-|TRBJ1-5|-|TRBV5-6
CASRGGQPQHF
TGTGCCAGCAGGGGGGGTCAGCCCCAGCATTTT
>-|TRBJ2-5|-|TRBV5-6
CASSLYRGQETQYF
TGTGCCAGCAGCTTATACCGGGGTCAAGAGACCCAGTACTTC
>-|TRBJ1-1|-|TRBV28
CASSLVTDGTEAFF
TGTGCCAGCAGTTTAGTGACAGATGGCACTGAAGCTTTCTTT
>-|TRBJ2-7|-|TRBV15
CATSRDSSYEQYF
TGTGCCACCAGCAGAGACAGCTCCTACGAGCAGTACTTC
>-|TRBJ1-6|TRBD1|TRBV2
CASNDRGFYNSPLHF
TGTGCCAGCAATGACAGGGGGTTCTATAATTCACCCCTCCACTTT
>-|TRBJ2-1|-|TRBV28
CASTTAAESSYNEQFF
TGTGCCAGCACGACGGCGGCGGAGAGCTCCTACAATGAGCAGTTCTTC
>once|TRBJ2-1|-|TRBV7-8
CASSLLGGYPYNEQFF
TGTGCCAGCAGCTTACTCGGCGGATATCCCTACAATGAGCAGTTCTTC
>-|TRBJ1-1|-|TRBV2
CASSERGTYLNTEAFF
TGTGCCAGCAGTGAGAGGGGGACATATTTGAACACTGAAGCTTTCTTT
>-|TRBJ2-5|-|TRBV12-3/TRBV12-4
CASSSPRETQYF
TGTGCCAGCAGTTCTCCTCGGGAGACCCAGTACTTC
>once|TRBJ1-6|-|TRBV27
CASSLQGNSPLHF
TGTGCCAGCAGTTTACAGGGGAATTCACCCCTCCACTTT
>-|TRBJ1-3|TRBD1|TRBV7-2
CASSGTAGNTIYF
TGTGCCAGCTCCGGGACAGCTGGAAACACCATATATTTT
>-|TRBJ1-6|-|TRBV11-2
CASSLGDNNSPLHF
TGTGCCAGCAGCTTAGGGGACAATAATTCACCCCTCCACTTT
>-|TRBJ1-6|TRBD1|TRBV7-3
CASSLQGDSPLHF
TGTGCCAGCAGCCTACAGGGGGATTCACCCCTCCACTTT
>-|TRBJ1-1|-|TRBV25-1
CASSESQSLQKSNTEAFF
TGTGCCAGCAGTGAATCCCAATCCCTGCAGAAATCGAACACTGAAGCTTTCTTT
>-|TRBJ2-7|-|TRBV25-1
CASSDQGRTSEQYF
TGTGCCAGCAGTGATCAGGGGCGCACCTCCGAGCAGTACTTC
>-|TRBJ2-2|-|TRBV13
CASSNTGNTGELFF
TGTGCCAGCAGTAATACAGGGAACACCGGGGAGCTGTTTTTT
>-|TRBJ1-5|-|TRBV30
CAWSRGRAQPQHF
TGTGCCTGGAGTAGGGGAAGGGCTCAGCCCCAGCATTTT
>few|TRBJ1-2|-|TRBV2
CASSPVLYGYTF
TGTGCCAGCAGTCCTGTCTTGTATGGCTACACCTTC
>-|TRBJ1-1|-|TRBV6-5
CASSLSGNTEAFF
TGTGCCAGCAGTCTATCAGGGAACACTGAAGCTTTCTTT
>-|TRBJ1-1|TRBD1|TRBV11-2
CASSPDGQGLAEAFF
TGTGCCAGCAGCCCGGACGGACAGGGGCTCGCTGAAGCTTTCTTT
>-|TRBJ1-1|-|TRBV7-9
CASSLGGLGTEAFF
TGTGCCAGCAGCTTAGGGGGGCTGGGGACTGAAGCTTTCTTT
>-|TRBJ2-3|-|TRBV5-1
CASSLADWEDTQYF
TGCGCCAGCAGCTTGGCGGACTGGGAAGATACGCAGTATTTT
>-|TRBJ1-1|TRBD1|TRBV10-3
CAISESGDRVFAEAFF
TGTGCCATCAGTGAGTCGGGGGACAGGGTTTTCGCTGAAGCTTTCTTT
>-|TRBJ1-5|-|TRBV6-1
CASSEWAFSNQPQHF
TGTGCCAGCAGTGAATGGGCCTTCAGCAATCAGCCCCAGCATTTT
>-|TRBJ2-7|TRBD2|TRBV5-1
CASSLAWPKSGGNPYEQYF
TGCGCCAGCAGCTTGGCCTGGCCAAAAAGCGGGGGGAACCCCTACGAGCAGTACTTC
>-|TRBJ1-1|-|TRBV20-1
CSASKSEGNTEAFF
TGCAGTGCTAGTAAATCTGAGGGGAACACTGAAGCTTTCTTT
>-|TRBJ2-7|-|TRBV4-3
CASSQEAGAYEQYF
TGCGCCAGCAGCCAAGAGGCAGGGGCCTACGAGCAGTACTTC
>-|TRBJ1-3|-|TRBV6-5
CASSQVSGNTIYF
TGTGCCAGCAGCCAGGTCTCTGGAAACACCATATATTTT
>-|TRBJ1-5|TRBD1|TRBV6-5
CASRRTGSSNQPQHF
TGTGCCAGCAGACGGACAGGGAGTAGCAATCAGCCCCAGCATTTT
>once|TRBJ2-3|TRBD2|TRBV24-1
CATSDWTSGITDTQYF
TGTGCCACCAGTGATTGGACTAGCGGGATCACAGATACGCAGTATTTT
>-|TRBJ2-1|-|TRBV24-1
CATSPDNYNEQFF
TGTGCCACCAGCCCGGACAACTACAATGAGCAGTTCTTC
>-|TRBJ1-3|-|TRBV14
CASSPTRQALSSGNTIYF
TGTGCCAGCAGCCCCACGAGACAGGCGTTAAGCTCTGGAAACACCATATATTTT
>-|TRBJ2-5|TRBD2|TRBV5-1
CASNLAGGETQYF
TGCGCCAGCAACCTAGCGGGGGGAGAGACCCAGTACTTC
>-|TRBJ2-5|-|TRBV12-3/TRBV12-4
CASSLGVWETQYF
TGTGCCAGCAGCCTAGGGGTTTGGGAGACCCAGTACTTC
>-|TRBJ2-3|-|TRBV7-9
CASSLAGPSTDTQYF
TGTGCCAGCAGCTTAGCGGGGCCTAGCACAGATACGCAGTATTTT